A selection of T cell receptor beta chains follows, all from one sample in a study of T cells after posttransplantation cyclophosphamide. Repertoires were generated with immunoSEQ multiplex PCR, while TCRdb's copy carries only in-frame clones and drops some. Of more than 50,000 clones detected, around 83% appear once; the ten largest clones hold 2.8%. The specimen was PBMCs. These receptors all stem from a man aged 30 to 39 with a blood cancer, CMV-positive, and with a related stem cell donor. Both conserved end residues are part of each CDR3. D genes are given only for firm matches. Only some rows state a clone size, as once, few, many or a class for expanded clones.

J: TRBJ2-1
V: TRBV30
size: once
D: TRBD2
CDR3: CAWSGTSGRFYNEQFF
DNA: TGTGCCTGGAGTGGGACTAGCGGGAGGTTTTACAATGAGCAGTTCTTC

J: TRBJ1-2
V: TRBV30
size: .
D: .
CDR3: CAWSPTGQGGYTF
DNA: TGTGCCTGGAGCCCTACAGGGCAGGGAGGCTACACCTTC

J: TRBJ1-2
V: TRBV4-2
size: .
D: .
CDR3: CASSQDTVKSGYTF
DNA: TGTGCCAGCAGCCAAGATACAGTCAAAAGTGGCTACACCTTC

J: TRBJ1-5
V: TRBV7-2
size: .
D: .
CDR3: CASSRDINQPQHF
DNA: TGTGCCAGCAGCCGAGACATTAATCAGCCCCAGCATTTT

J: TRBJ2-6
V: TRBV6-1
size: .
D: .
CDR3: CASSEGRGSGANVLTF
DNA: TGTGCCAGCAGTGAAGGGAGAGGCTCTGGGGCCAACGTCCTGACTTTC

J: TRBJ1-1
V: TRBV19
size: .
D: .
CDR3: CASSIPGRGEVNTEAFF
DNA: TGTGCCAGTAGTATACCCGGCCGGGGAGAAGTTAACACTGAAGCTTTCTTT

J: TRBJ2-7
V: TRBV5-1
size: .
D: TRBD2
CDR3: CASSFLPSGNTYEQYF
DNA: TGCGCCAGCAGCTTCCTACCCAGCGGGAACACCTACGAGCAGTACTTC

J: TRBJ1-1
V: TRBV7-9
size: few
D: .
CDR3: CASSLARGLRAFF
DNA: TGTGCCAGCAGCTTAGCGAGGGGACTGAGAGCTTTCTTT

J: TRBJ1-5
V: TRBV19
size: .
D: .
CDR3: CASSMGPRQDRWPQHF
DNA: TGTGCCAGTAGTATGGGTCCCAGACAGGACCGGTGGCCCCAGCATTTT

J: TRBJ1-1
V: TRBV19
size: once
D: TRBD1
CDR3: CASSIVTGVTEAFF
DNA: TGTGCCAGTAGTATCGTGACAGGGGTCACTGAAGCTTTCTTT

J: TRBJ2-3
V: TRBV5-4
size: once
D: .
CDR3: CASSLRNRELTDTQYF
DNA: TGTGCCAGCAGCTTGCGTAACCGGGAGCTCACAGATACGCAGTATTTT

J: TRBJ2-7
V: TRBV9
size: .
D: .
CDR3: CASSGTPGYEQYF
DNA: TGTGCCAGCAGCGGGACTCCGGGCTACGAGCAGTACTTC

J: TRBJ1-2
V: TRBV7-9
size: .
D: TRBD1
CDR3: CASSLPQGKAYGYTF
DNA: TGTGCCAGCAGCTTACCACAGGGGAAAGCCTATGGCTACACCTTC

J: TRBJ2-3
V: TRBV7-2
size: .
D: .
CDR3: CASSPGQRTDTQYF
DNA: TGTGCCAGCAGCCCCGGACAACGCACAGATACGCAGTATTTT

J: TRBJ1-2
V: TRBV5-1
size: .
D: .
CDR3: CASSLLGVFGYTF
DNA: TGCGCCAGCAGCTTATTAGGGGTCTTCGGCTACACCTTC

J: TRBJ2-2
V: TRBV7-2
size: .
D: .
CDR3: CASSLASGGPGELFF
DNA: TGTGCCAGCAGCTTAGCCAGCGGAGGACCCGGGGAGCTGTTTTTT

J: TRBJ2-3
V: TRBV7-3
size: .
D: TRBD2
CDR3: CASSNGLAGNTDTQYF
DNA: TGTGCCAGCAGCAACGGACTAGCGGGAAACACAGATACGCAGTATTTT

J: TRBJ2-1
V: TRBV5-8
size: .
D: .
CDR3: CASSPLAGGLFF
DNA: TGTGCCAGCAGCCCCTTAGCCGGAGGGCTGTTCTTC

J: TRBJ1-1
V: TRBV6-1
size: few
D: TRBD1
CDR3: CASNRQGPTEAFF
DNA: TGTGCCAGCAACCGACAGGGCCCCACTGAAGCTTTCTTT

J: TRBJ2-2
V: TRBV10-3
size: .
D: .
CDR3: CAITPRSAGELFF
DNA: TGTGCCATCACCCCAAGATCCGCGGGGGAGCTGTTTTTT

J: TRBJ2-1
V: TRBV7-3
size: once
D: TRBD2
CDR3: CASSFLAGNNEQFF
DNA: TGTGCCAGCAGCTTCCTAGCGGGAAACAATGAGCAGTTCTTC

J: TRBJ1-4
V: TRBV6-1
size: medium-sized
D: TRBD1
CDR3: CASSEKLTGGEKLFF
DNA: TGTGCCAGCAGTGAAAAATTGACAGGGGGCGAAAAACTGTTTTTT

J: TRBJ1-5
V: TRBV16
size: once
D: TRBD1
CDR3: CASSRQGNSNQPQHF
DNA: TGTGCCAGCAGTAGACAGGGGAATAGCAATCAGCCCCAGCATTTT

J: TRBJ2-7
V: TRBV5-4
size: .
D: .
CDR3: CASSQVGTVSYEQYF
DNA: TGTGCCAGCAGCCAAGTGGGGACTGTTTCCTACGAGCAGTACTTC

J: TRBJ1-1
V: TRBV5-1
size: .
D: .
CDR3: CASSLGSGRGNTEAFF
DNA: TGCGCCAGCAGCTTGGGCTCAGGGCGGGGGAACACTGAAGCTTTCTTT

J: TRBJ2-7
V: TRBV25-1
size: .
D: .
CDR3: CASSETLTGLSYEQYF
DNA: TGTGCCAGCAGTGAAACACTAACAGGGTTGTCCTACGAGCAGTACTTC

J: TRBJ1-2
V: TRBV2
size: .
D: TRBD1
CDR3: CASIPDRRGYGYTF
DNA: TGTGCCAGTATACCGGACAGGAGGGGCTATGGCTACACCTTC

J: TRBJ1-1
V: TRBV19
size: once
D: TRBD1
CDR3: CASSMSTGGGTEAFF
DNA: TGTGCCAGTAGTATGTCAACAGGGGGCGGCACTGAAGCTTTCTTT

J: TRBJ2-7
V: TRBV18
size: .
D: TRBD1
CDR3: CASSRRPGQGADEQYF
DNA: TGTGCCAGCTCCCGACGTCCGGGACAGGGTGCCGACGAGCAGTACTTC

J: TRBJ2-5
V: TRBV19
size: once
D: .
CDR3: CASRNRVGETQYF
DNA: TGTGCCAGTAGAAACAGGGTCGGGGAGACCCAGTACTTC

J: TRBJ1-2
V: TRBV5-1
size: .
D: TRBD1
CDR3: CASSTGQGAQNGYTF
DNA: TGCGCCAGCAGCACCGGACAGGGGGCGCAGAATGGCTACACCTTC